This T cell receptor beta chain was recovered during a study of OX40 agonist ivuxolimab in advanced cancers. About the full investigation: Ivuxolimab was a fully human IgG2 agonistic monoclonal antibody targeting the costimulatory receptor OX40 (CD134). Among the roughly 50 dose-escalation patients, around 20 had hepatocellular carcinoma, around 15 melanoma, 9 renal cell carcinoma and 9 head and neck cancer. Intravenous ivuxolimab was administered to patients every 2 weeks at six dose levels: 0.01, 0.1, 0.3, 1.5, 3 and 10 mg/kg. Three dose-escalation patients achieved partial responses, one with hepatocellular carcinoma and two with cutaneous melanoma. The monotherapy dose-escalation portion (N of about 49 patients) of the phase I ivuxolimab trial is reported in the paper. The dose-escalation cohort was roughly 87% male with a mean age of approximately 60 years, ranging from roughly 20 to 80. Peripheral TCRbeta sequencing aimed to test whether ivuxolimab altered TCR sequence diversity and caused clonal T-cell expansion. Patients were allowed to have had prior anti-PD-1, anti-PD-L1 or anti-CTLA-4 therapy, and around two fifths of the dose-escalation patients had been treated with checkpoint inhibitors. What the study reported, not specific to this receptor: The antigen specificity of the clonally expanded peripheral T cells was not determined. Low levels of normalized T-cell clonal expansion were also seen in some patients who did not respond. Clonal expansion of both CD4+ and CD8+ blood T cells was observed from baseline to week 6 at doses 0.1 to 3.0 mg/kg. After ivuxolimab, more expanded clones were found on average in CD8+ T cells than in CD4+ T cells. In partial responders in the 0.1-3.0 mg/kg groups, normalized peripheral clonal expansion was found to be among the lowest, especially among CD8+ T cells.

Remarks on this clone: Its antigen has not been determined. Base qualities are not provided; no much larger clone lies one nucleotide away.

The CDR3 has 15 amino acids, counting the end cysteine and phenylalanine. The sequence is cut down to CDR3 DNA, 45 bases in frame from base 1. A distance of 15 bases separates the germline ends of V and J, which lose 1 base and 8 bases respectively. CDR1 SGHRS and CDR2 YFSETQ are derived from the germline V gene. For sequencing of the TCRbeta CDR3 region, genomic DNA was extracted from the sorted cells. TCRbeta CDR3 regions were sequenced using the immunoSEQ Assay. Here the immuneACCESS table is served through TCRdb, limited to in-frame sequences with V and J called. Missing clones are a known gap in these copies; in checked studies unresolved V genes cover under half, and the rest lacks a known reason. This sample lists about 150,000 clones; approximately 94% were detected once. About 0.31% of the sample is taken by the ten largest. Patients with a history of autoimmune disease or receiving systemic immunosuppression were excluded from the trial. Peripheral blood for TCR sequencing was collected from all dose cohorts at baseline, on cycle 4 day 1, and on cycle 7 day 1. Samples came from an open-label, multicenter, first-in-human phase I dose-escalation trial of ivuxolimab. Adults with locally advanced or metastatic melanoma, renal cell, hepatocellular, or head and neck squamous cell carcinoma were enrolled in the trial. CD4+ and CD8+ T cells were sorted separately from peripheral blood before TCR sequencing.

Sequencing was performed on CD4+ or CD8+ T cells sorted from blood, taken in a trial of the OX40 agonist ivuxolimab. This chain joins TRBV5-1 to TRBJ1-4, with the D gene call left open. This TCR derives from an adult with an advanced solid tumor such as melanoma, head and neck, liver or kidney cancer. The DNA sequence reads TGCGCCAGCAGCTTGCAGGACGATGGGTCGGAAAAACTGTTTTTT. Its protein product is CASSLQDDGSEKLFF. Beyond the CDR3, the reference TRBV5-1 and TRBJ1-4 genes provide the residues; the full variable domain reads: KAGVTQTPRYLIKTRGQQVTLSCSPISGHRSVSWYQQTPGQGLQFLFEYFSETQRNKGNFPGRFSGRQFSNSRSEMNVSTLELGDSALYLCASSLQDDGSEKLFFGSGTQLSVL.